Presented here are 5 T cell receptor beta chains from one specimen sequenced in a study of long-term antiretroviral therapy in people with HIV. Version v3.0 of the immunoSEQ assay was performed at survey level. TCRdb keeps only in-frame clones here, not all; method: immunoSEQ multiplex PCR. Here the sample spans about 40,000 clones, under 85% being singletons. Specimen: unsorted PBMCs, collected 1 year after starting antiretroviral therapy. All receptors derive from a man younger than 35 with HIV.

J is TRBJ2-5 and V is TRBV9; weak D call: TRBD2 (6 bases). Germline lookup yields CDR1 SGDLS and CDR2 YYNGEE. The length of the CDR3 is 17 residues. V shed 1 base and J shed 4 bases, with 20 bases lying between them. The CDR3 DNA reads TGTGCCAGCAGCGTAAATGTGGCTAGCGACGTCGGAGAGACCCAGTACTTC. Translated, it gives CASSVNVASDVGETQYF.

The V gene is TRBV27, the J gene TRBJ1-5; D possibly corresponds to TRBD1 (5 bases). The V gene's germline CDR1 is MNHEY and CDR2 SMNVEV (reference sequence). V was pared by 5 bases and J by 1 base, with 12 bases between. CDR3 length: 15 amino acids. Here the CDR3 reads CASSLAPGSNQPQHF. In DNA form, the CDR3 reads TGTGCCAGCAGTCTTGCCCCAGGGAGCAATCAGCCCCAGCATTTT.

The genes are TRBV6-6 and TRBJ2-2, with 7 nucleotides matching TRBD1. In germline, CDR1 is MNHNY, CDR2 SVGAGI (reference sequence). The CDR3 covers 15 residues. Trimming cost V 8 bases and J 2 bases; bases outside gene matches: 8. Written as DNA, the CDR3 is TGTGCCAGCCGGGACAGATCTTTAAACACCGGGGAGCTGTTTTTT. This codes for CASRDRSLNTGELFF.

This clone appeared a few times. The V gene is TRBV5-1, the J gene TRBJ1-6; D ambiguous. This CDR3 region has 12 residues. CDR1 is SGHRS, CDR2 YFSETQ, per germline. The V and J ends lost 5 bases and 7 bases respectively, with 7 bases between them. CDR3 nucleotide sequence: TGCGCCAGCAGAGAGGCAAATTCACCCCTCCACTTT. Protein product: CASREANSPLHF.

This chain joins TRBV27 and TRBJ1-2, with TRBD1 as a possible D gene (6 bases). Looked up from germline, CDR1 is MNHEY and CDR2 is SMNVEV (reference sequence). Trimming stripped 2 bases from V and 4 bases from J, with 11 bases between. The CDR3 runs 14 residues. CDR3 loop: CASSLGGPLYGYTF. The CDR3 nucleotides read TGTGCCAGCAGTTTAGGGGGGCCCCTCTATGGCTACACCTTC.